This T cell receptor (beta chain) was sequenced in a study of shared clonotypes between healthy human individuals. Sequencing used immunoSEQ multiplex PCR; TCRdb keeps in-frame clones, though not all of them. The sample has about 2.3 million clones; 85% to 95% are singletons. The CDR3 loop spans 16 amino acids. V lost 1 base and J lost 8, with 19 bases in between. From germline, CDR1 is SGHNT and CDR2 YYREEE (reference sequence). The chain couples TRBV5-4 to TRBJ2-4, with D possibly matching TRBD2 (5 bases). The TCR sequence derives from a man between 18 and 35 years old in good health. Some clones in this sample may be carry-over from other donors' samples. The specimen was naive CD4+ T cells from PBMCs. Indicated subset: CD45RA+ positively selected. Here the CDR3 reads CASSLKLGGPEDIQYF. For the CDR3, the DNA is TGTGCCAGCAGCTTGAAATTAGGAGGTCCTGAGGACATTCAGTACTTC.